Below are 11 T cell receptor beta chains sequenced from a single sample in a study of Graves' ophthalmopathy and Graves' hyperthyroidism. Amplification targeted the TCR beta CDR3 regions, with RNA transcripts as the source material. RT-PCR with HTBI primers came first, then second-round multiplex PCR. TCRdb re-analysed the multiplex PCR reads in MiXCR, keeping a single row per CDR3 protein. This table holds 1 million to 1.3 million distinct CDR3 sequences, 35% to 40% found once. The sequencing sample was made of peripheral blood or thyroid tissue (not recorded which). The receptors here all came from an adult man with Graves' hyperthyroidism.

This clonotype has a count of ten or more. CDR3 sequence reads: CASSLRWQGANEQYF. The DNA of the CDR3 is TGCGCCAGCAGCTTGAGATGGCAGGGGGCTAACGAGCAGTACTTC. The chain couples TRBV5-1 to TRBJ2-7, with 8 positions matching TRBD1. The CDR3 sequence is 15 residues long. CDR1 SGHRS and CDR2 YFSETQ come from the germline V gene. Trimming cost V 1 base and J 5 bases; bases outside gene matches: 8.

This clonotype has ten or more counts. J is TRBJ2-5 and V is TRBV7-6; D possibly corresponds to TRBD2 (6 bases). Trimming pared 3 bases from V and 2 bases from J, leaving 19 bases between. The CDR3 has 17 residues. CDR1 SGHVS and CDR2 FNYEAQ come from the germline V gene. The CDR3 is CASSLSPLLRGQETQYF. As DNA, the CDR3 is TGTGCCAGCAGCTTGTCCCCTTTGTTGCGGGGTCAAGAGACCCAGTACTTC.

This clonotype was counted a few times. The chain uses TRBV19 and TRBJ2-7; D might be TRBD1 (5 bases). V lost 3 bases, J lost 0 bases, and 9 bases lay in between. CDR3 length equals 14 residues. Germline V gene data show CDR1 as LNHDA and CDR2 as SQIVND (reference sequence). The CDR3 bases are TGTGCCAGTAGTATCGTTCAGGGCTCCTACGAGCAGTACTTC. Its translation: CASSIVQGSYEQYF.

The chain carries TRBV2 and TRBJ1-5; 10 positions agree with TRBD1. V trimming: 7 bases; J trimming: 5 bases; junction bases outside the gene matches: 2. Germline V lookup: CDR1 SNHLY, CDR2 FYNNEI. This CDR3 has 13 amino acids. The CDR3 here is CASTGQGDQPQHF. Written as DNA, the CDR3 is TGTGCCAGCACCGGACAGGGGGATCAGCCCCAGCATTTT. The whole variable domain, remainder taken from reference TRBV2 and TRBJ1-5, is EPEVTQTPSHQVTQMGQEVILRCVPISNHLYFYWYRQILGQKVEFLVSFYNNEISEKSEIFDDQFSVERPDGSNFTLKIRSTKLEDSAMYFCASTGQGDQPQHFGDGTRLSIL.

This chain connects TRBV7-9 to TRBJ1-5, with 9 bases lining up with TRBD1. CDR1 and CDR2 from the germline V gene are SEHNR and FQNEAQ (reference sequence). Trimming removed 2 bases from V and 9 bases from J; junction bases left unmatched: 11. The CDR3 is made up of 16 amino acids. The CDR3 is CASSLTGTGPARPQHF. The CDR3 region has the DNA TGTGCCAGCAGCTTAACCGGGACAGGGCCTGCGCGGCCCCAGCATTTT.

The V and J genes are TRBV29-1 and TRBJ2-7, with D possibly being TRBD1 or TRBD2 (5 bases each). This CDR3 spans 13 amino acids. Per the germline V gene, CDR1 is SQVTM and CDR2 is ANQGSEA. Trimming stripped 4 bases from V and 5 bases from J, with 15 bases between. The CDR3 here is CSVVGAGQNEQYF. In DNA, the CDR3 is TGCAGCGTTGTCGGGGCAGGGCAAAACGAGCAGTACTTC.

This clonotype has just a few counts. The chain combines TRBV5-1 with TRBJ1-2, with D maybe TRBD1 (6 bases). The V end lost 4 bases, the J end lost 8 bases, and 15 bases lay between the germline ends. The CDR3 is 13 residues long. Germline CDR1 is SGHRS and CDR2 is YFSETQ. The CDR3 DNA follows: TGCGCCAGCAGCGCCTCAGGGGATCGGGGCTACACCTTC. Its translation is CASSASGDRGYTF.

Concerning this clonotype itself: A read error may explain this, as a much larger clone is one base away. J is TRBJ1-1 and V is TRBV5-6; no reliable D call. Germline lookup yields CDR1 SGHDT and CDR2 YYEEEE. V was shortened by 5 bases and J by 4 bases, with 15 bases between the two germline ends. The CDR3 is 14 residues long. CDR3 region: CASRNLGGSTEAFF. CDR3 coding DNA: TGTGCCAGCAGGAATCTCGGAGGCAGCACTGAAGCTTTCTTT.

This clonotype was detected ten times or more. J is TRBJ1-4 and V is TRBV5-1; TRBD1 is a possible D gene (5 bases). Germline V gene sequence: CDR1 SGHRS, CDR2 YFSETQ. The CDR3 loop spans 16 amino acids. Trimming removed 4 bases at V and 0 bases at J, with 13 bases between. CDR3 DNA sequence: TGCGCCAGCAGCACGGGACGGCCCACAACTAATGAAAAACTGTTTTTT. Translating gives CASSTGRPTTNEKLFF.

The CDR3 loop reads CASSLAGRAEEKLFF. CDR3 sequence (DNA): TGCGCCAGCAGCTTGGCCGGTAGGGCGGAGGAAAAACTGTTTTTT. The chain couples TRBV5-1 to TRBJ1-4; no reliable D call. Trimming removed 0 bases at V and 8 bases at J, with 14 bases between. CDR1 SGHRS and CDR2 YFSETQ come from the germline V gene. The CDR3 sequence is 15 residues long.

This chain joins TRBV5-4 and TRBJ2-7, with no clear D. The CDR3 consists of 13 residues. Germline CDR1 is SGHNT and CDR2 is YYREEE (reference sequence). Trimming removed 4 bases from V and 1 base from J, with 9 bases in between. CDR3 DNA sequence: TGTGCCAGCAGCGAACAGAGATCCTACGAGCAGTACTTC. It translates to CASSEQRSYEQYF. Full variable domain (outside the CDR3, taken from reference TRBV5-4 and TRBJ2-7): ETGVTQSPTHLIKTRGQQVTLRCSSQSGHNTVSWYQQALGQGPQFIFQYYREEENGRGNFPPRFSGLQFPNYSSELNVNALELDDSALYLCASSEQRSYEQYFGPGTRLTVT.